These 29 T cell receptor beta chains came from one sample sequenced in a study of blood T cell repertoires in COVID-19. TCRdb keeps only in-frame clones here, not all; method: immunoSEQ multiplex PCR. The data show approximately 200,000 clones, 80% to 90% seen once. The material sequenced was peripheral blood. Receptors were obtained from a man between 50 and 59 years old with acute or convalescent COVID-19.

This clone was counted a single time. The V and J genes are TRBV11-2 and TRBJ1-2; 9 nucleotides align to TRBD1. The V gene end was trimmed by 6 bases and the J gene end by 5 bases; junction bases not matched to a gene: 10. This CDR3 has 15 residues. The germline V gene has CDR1 SGHAT and CDR2 FQNNGV. The CDR3 region is CASSNAGTGQYGYTF. DNA of the CDR3: TGTGCCAGCAGTAACGCCGGGACAGGGCAATATGGCTACACCTTC.

The chain is built from TRBV6-1 and TRBJ1-4; D call uncertain. CDR1 and CDR2 (germline): MNHNS, SASEGT. The CDR3 totals 13 residues. V gave up 6 bases and J gave up 8 bases, with 13 bases separating them. The CDR3 reads CASSGAASEKLFF. For the CDR3, the DNA is TGTGCCAGCAGCGGAGCAGCAAGCGAAAAACTGTTTTTT.

The CDR3 loop is CASSLKAGASYEQYF. CDR3 bases: TGTGCCAGCAGCTTAAAAGCGGGGGCCTCCTACGAGCAGTACTTC. This sequence joins TRBV7-9 and TRBJ2-7; 8 bases agree with TRBD2. The V gene's germline CDR1 is SEHNR and CDR2 FQNEAQ (reference sequence). Germline trimming cut 2 bases from V and 0 bases from J; bases unmatched to any gene: 3. CDR3 size: 15 residues.

This clone was recorded a few times. The chain uses TRBV19 and TRBJ1-5; D remains ambiguous. The CDR3 is 18 residues long. Trimming removed 6 bases at V and 2 bases at J, with 23 bases between. Germline CDR1 is LNHDA and CDR2 is SQIVND (reference sequence). CDR3 in DNA: TGTGCCAGTAGCCTATACCGGAGGGTCGGGCAAGGCAATCAGCCCCAGCATTTT. Translating gives CASSLYRRVGQGNQPQHF.

The V call is TRBV5-1, the J call TRBJ1-1; D remains unclear. Trimming took 0 bases from V and 2 from J, leaving 14 bases between them. CDR1 SGHRS and CDR2 YFSETQ come from the germline V gene. This CDR3 is 16 amino acids long. This CDR3 reads CASSLAGESANTEAFF. The CDR3, as DNA: TGCGCCAGCAGCTTGGCCGGTGAAAGCGCCAACACTGAAGCTTTCTTT. The variable domain in full, with the rest retrieved from reference TRBV5-1 and TRBJ1-1, is KAGVTQTPRYLIKTRGQQVTLSCSPISGHRSVSWYQQTPGQGLQFLFEYFSETQRNKGNFPGRFSGRQFSNSRSEMNVSTLELGDSALYLCASSLAGESANTEAFFGQGTRLTVV.

The chain employs TRBV14 and TRBJ1-4, with a possible D match to TRBD1 (5 bases). The germline V gene encodes CDR1 SGHDN and CDR2 FVKESK. The CDR3 sequence is 15 residues long. V lost 1 base and J 5 bases, leaving 11 bases between the germline ends. The CDR3 DNA reads TGTGCCAGCAGCCAAGGGAGACAGCAAAATGAAAAACTGTTTTTT. This encodes CASSQGRQQNEKLFF.

This clone has a single count. The chain recombines TRBV3-1 (or the pseudogene TRBV3-2) with TRBJ1-6; D is ambiguous. CDR1 and CDR2 (germline): LGHDT, YNNKEL (reference sequence). CDR3 length equals 17 residues. Trimming shortened V by 6 bases and J by 7 bases, and 22 bases separated the two germline ends. CDR3 residues: CASRKAYSAGSNSPLHF. The CDR3, as DNA: TGTGCCAGCAGAAAAGCGTATTCCGCGGGGTCCAATTCACCCCTCCACTTT.

The chain recombines TRBV6-5 with TRBJ1-1, with a weak D call TRBD1 (5 bases). The CDR3 sequence is 16 residues long. V lost 0 bases, J lost 1 base, and 12 bases lay in between. Looked up from germline, CDR1 is MNHEY and CDR2 is SVGAGI. The CDR3 bases are TGTGCCAGCAGTTACTCGAAGGGCGGGGGGAACACTGAAGCTTTCTTT. Encoded protein: CASSYSKGGGNTEAFF.

The chain has TRBV5-1 and TRBJ1-3, with 7 positions matching TRBD1. This CDR3 comprises 15 residues. The V gene's germline CDR1 is SGHRS and CDR2 YFSETQ. J gave up 3 bases and V 3 bases, and 6 bases lay outside the gene matches. The CDR3 sequence is CASSSQGTDGNTIYF. DNA for the CDR3: TGCGCCAGCAGCTCACAGGGGACGGATGGAAACACCATATATTTT.

The chain recombines TRBV29-1 with TRBJ2-7, with TRBD1 matching over 10 bases. There are 13 residues in the CDR3. Trimming at V came to 7 bases and at J to 6 bases, leaving 9 bases not matched to a gene. Germline loops: CDR1 SQVTM, CDR2 ANQGSEA. CDR3 amino acids: CSAERQGASEQYF. The CDR3 bases are TGCAGCGCCGAGAGACAGGGGGCGAGCGAGCAGTACTTC.

This clone was found once. The chain has TRBV5-8 and TRBJ2-3, with a possible D match to TRBD1 (5 bases). V shed 2 bases and J shed 5 bases, with 15 bases lying between them. The germline gives CDR1 SGHTS, CDR2 YDEGEE. The CDR3 extends over 15 amino acids. DNA for the CDR3: TGTGCCAGCAGCTTTCAACAGGTGGGAATAGATACGCAGTATTTT. It is translated as CASSFQQVGIDTQYF.

The chain recombines TRBV7-9 with TRBJ1-4, with a tentative D call TRBD1 (5 bases). Germline CDR1 reads SEHNR; CDR2 reads FQNEAQ (reference sequence). Trimming shortened V by 1 base and J by 10 bases, and 13 bases separated the two germline ends. The CDR3 totals 14 residues. The CDR3 here is CASSLVESRGKLFF. CDR3 sequence (DNA): TGTGCCAGCAGCTTAGTCGAATCAAGGGGAAAACTGTTTTTT.

The V gene is TRBV12-3 or TRBV12-4, the J gene TRBJ1-1; D is undetermined. Trimming took 6 bases from V and 8 from J, leaving 16 bases between them. This CDR3 is 13 amino acids long. CDR3 amino acids: CASSLADGGEAFF. CDR3 DNA: TGTGCCAGCAGCCTTGCGGACGGAGGCGAAGCTTTCTTT.

The V call is TRBV2, the J call TRBJ2-3, with TRBD2 as a possible D gene (7 bases). CDR3 length: 14 residues. V was pared by 2 bases and J by 4 bases, with 10 bases between. CDR1 and CDR2 from the germline V gene are SNHLY and FYNNEI. As DNA, the CDR3 is TGTGCCAGCAGTGAACACGGGGGGCCAGATACGCAGTATTTT. Translated, it gives CASSEHGGPDTQYF.

This sequence joins TRBV11-2 and TRBJ2-1, with D uncertain. This CDR3 contains 15 residues. Germline CDR1 is SGHAT and CDR2 is FQNNGV. The V end was cut by 5 bases, the J end by 1 base, with 12 bases between. For the CDR3, the DNA is TGTGCCAGCAGCCCTTCCACGCTATCCTACAATGAGCAGTTCTTC. Amino acids: CASSPSTLSYNEQFF.

The chain uses TRBV5-4 and TRBJ1-4, with D uncertain. Trimming pared 1 base from V and 5 bases from J, leaving 9 bases between. Germline V gene sequence: CDR1 SGHNT, CDR2 YYREEE (reference sequence). The CDR3 sequence is 14 residues long. CDR3 in DNA: TGTGCCAGCAGCTTGAGAGGTCCCAATGAAAAACTGTTTTTT. Protein: CASSLRGPNEKLFF.

The chain links TRBV29-1 to TRBJ1-1, with 9 positions matching TRBD1. CDR1 and CDR2 from the germline V gene are SQVTM and ANQGSEA. The CDR3 is 13 amino acids. V was clipped by 7 bases and J by 5 bases; unmatched bases: 8. CDR3 DNA: TGCAGCGCCTGGACAGGGGAAGAAACTGAAGCTTTCTTT. This encodes CSAWTGEETEAFF.

The chain couples TRBV18 to TRBJ1-3, with D possibly being TRBD1 (5 bases). CDR3 length equals 13 residues. Germline V lookup: CDR1 KGHSH, CDR2 LQKENI. V was cut by 3 bases and J by 5 bases, with 8 bases left in between. The CDR3 reads CASSPSGRNTIYF. The DNA for the CDR3 is TGTGCCAGCTCACCTTCAGGGCGAAACACCATATATTTT.

The genes are TRBV5-6 and TRBJ2-1; D is perhaps TRBD2 (5 bases). Per the germline V gene, CDR1 is SGHDT and CDR2 is YYEEEE. The germline V and J ends were trimmed by 5 bases and 1 base, with 25 bases remaining between them. The length of the CDR3 is 19 residues. CDR3 in amino acids: CASRPHRGSMSRSYNEQFF. DNA of the CDR3: TGTGCCAGCAGACCACATCGGGGTAGTATGAGTAGGTCCTACAATGAGCAGTTCTTC. Looking up the rest from reference TRBV5-6 and TRBJ2-1 gives the full variable domain: DAGVTQSPTHLIKTRGQQVTLRCSPKSGHDTVSWYQQALGQGPQFIFQYYEEEERQRGNFPDRFSGHQFPNYSSELNVNALLLGDSALYLCASRPHRGSMSRSYNEQFFGPGTRLTVL.

This clone turned up a few times. The J gene is TRBJ1-1, the V gene TRBV30; weak D call: TRBD1 (5 bases). CDR1 is GTSNPN and CDR2 is SVGIG in the germline V gene (reference sequence). The CDR3 loop spans 15 amino acids. V was cut by 0 bases and J by 6 bases, with 17 bases left in between. The CDR3 nucleotides are TGTGCCTGGAGTGTCACCACCGGGGGAGGAGCTGAAGCTTTCTTT. Residues: CAWSVTTGGGAEAFF.

The V call is TRBV5-1, the J call TRBJ2-5; 8 bases map to TRBD1. The V gene's germline CDR1 is SGHRS and CDR2 YFSETQ. This CDR3 has 15 residues. The V and J ends lost 4 bases and 4 bases, in that order; junction bases with no gene match: 9. The CDR3 loop reads CASSATGTGRETQYF. DNA of the CDR3: TGCGCCAGCAGCGCCACAGGGACAGGTAGAGAGACCCAGTACTTC.

The V gene is TRBV10-2, the J gene TRBJ1-1, with 8 bases identical to TRBD1. The CDR3 covers 13 residues. Trimming removed 4 bases from V and 5 bases from J; junction bases left unmatched: 3. CDR1 and CDR2 from the germline V gene are WSHSY and SAAADI. The CDR3 protein is CASSVQGGTEAFF. In nucleotides, the CDR3 is TGCGCCAGCAGTGTACAGGGGGGTACTGAAGCTTTCTTT.

CDR3 DNA sequence: TGTGCCAGCAGTTGGGACAGGCTAAATGAAAAACTGTTTTTT. Translating it yields CASSWDRLNEKLFF. V and J are TRBV6-2 or TRBV6-3 and TRBJ1-4; 8 bases map to TRBD1. Trimming took 4 bases from V and 5 from J; bases not matched to a gene: 3. Germline values: CDR1 MNHEY, CDR2 SVGEGT. This CDR3 spans 14 amino acids.

The V and J genes are TRBV9 and TRBJ1-1, with 7 nucleotides matching TRBD1. The CDR3 has 15 amino acids. Germline V gene lookup returns CDR1 SGDLS and CDR2 YYNGEE. The V gene end was trimmed by 3 bases and the J gene end by 1 base; junction bases not matched to a gene: 6. CDR3 amino acids: CASSAGDRRNTEAFF. The CDR3 DNA sequence: TGTGCCAGCAGCGCGGGGGACAGAAGGAACACTGAAGCTTTCTTT.

The chain links TRBV18 to TRBJ1-1, with a possible D match to TRBD1 (6 bases). CDR3 length equals 13 residues. Deletions cut 3 bases from V and 8 bases from J, with 13 bases between. The V gene's germline CDR1 is KGHSH and CDR2 LQKENI. Here the CDR3 reads CASSPVVGTEAFF. CDR3 nucleotide sequence: TGTGCCAGCTCACCGGTTGTTGGGACAGAAGCTTTCTTT.

The J gene is TRBJ1-1, the V gene TRBV19; TRBD1 agrees at 9 bases. The CDR3 extends over 14 amino acids. From germline, CDR1 is LNHDA and CDR2 SQIVND (reference sequence). V lost 6 bases and J lost 4; bases outside the gene matches: 6. The CDR3 nucleotides are TGTGCCAGTAGACACAGGGGGCATGGCACTGAAGCTTTCTTT. It codes for CASRHRGHGTEAFF.

CDR3 loop: CAWSDGTSGGIQYF. CDR3 nucleotide sequence: TGTGCCTGGAGTGACGGGACTAGCGGAGGGATCCAGTACTTC. J is TRBJ2-5 and V is TRBV30; 11 bases are a match to TRBD2. After removal of 1 base from V and 10 bases from J, the junction contained 8 bases not matched to a gene. The germline V gene encodes CDR1 GTSNPN and CDR2 SVGIG (reference sequence). This CDR3 has 14 residues.

This clone was seen only once. This chain joins TRBV6-5 and TRBJ1-6; 11 nucleotides line up with TRBD1. The CDR3 has 14 residues. Germline V CDR1 and CDR2: MNHEY, SVGAGI. The V and J ends lost 8 bases and 7 bases, in that order; junction bases with no gene match: 4. The CDR3 protein is CASGGQGGNSPLHF. The CDR3 DNA follows: TGTGCCAGCGGGGGACAGGGGGGGAATTCACCCCTCCACTTT.

The chain recombines TRBV7-2 with TRBJ1-3, with D perhaps TRBD1 (5 bases). The CDR3 covers 13 residues. The ends were cut back, 5 bases at V and 2 bases at J, with 7 bases in the middle. Germline V lookup: CDR1 SGHTA, CDR2 FQGNSA. The DNA for the CDR3 is TGTGCCAGCAGCCAGGGCACTGGAAACACCATATATTTT. This translates into CASSQGTGNTIYF.